The 3 T cell receptor beta chains below come from one sample, sequenced in a study of regulatory T cells in long-lasting Graves disease. Time point of the sample: newly diagnosed GD, antithyroid drugs for less than 3 months. PBMCs were the source of the RNA used for TCR sequencing. Libraries of TCR beta came from iRepertoire HTBI primers plus Arm-PCR of CDR3 regions. TCRdb used MiXCR to reprocess the multiplex PCR reads, holding one entry per CDR3 protein. The sample holds 530,000 or so distinct CDR3 sequences; about 16% are singletons and the top ten take approximately 12%. These data are also associated with another study on T cells in Graves' hyperthyroidism and ophthalmopathy.

The sequencing here drew on peripheral blood mononuclear cells (PBMCs), taken at new diagnosis, from a patient treated with antithyroid drugs. The origin of the receptors is a man younger than 35 with Graves disease.

This clonotype was detected many times. The genes are TRBV3-1 and TRBJ1-5; D is unclear. V was shortened by 5 bases and J by 3 bases, with 8 bases between the two germline ends. This CDR3 has 13 residues. Per the germline V gene, CDR1 is LGHDT and CDR2 is YNNKEL (reference sequence). The CDR3 bases are TGTGCCAGCAGCGAGACCCTCAATCAGCCCCAGCATTTT. This encodes CASSETLNQPQHF.

This clonotype was counted only a few times. This sequence joins TRBV6-1 and TRBJ2-4, with 7 bases identical to TRBD1. V was pared by 4 bases and J by 9 bases, with 6 bases of the junction left unmatched. The CDR3 totals 13 residues. In germline, CDR1 is MNHNS, CDR2 SASEGT. Written as DNA, the CDR3 is TGTGCCAGCAGTGTTAAGGGGGCCGGCATTCAGTACTTC. It encodes CASSVKGAGIQYF.

This clonotype was detected only a few times. The chain couples TRBV3-1 to TRBJ1-2; 9 bases agree with TRBD1. The CDR3 length is 16 residues. The germline CDR1 and CDR2 sequences are LGHDT and YNNKEL (reference sequence). Trimming took 0 bases from V and 3 from J; bases not matched to a gene: 5. CDR3 region: CASSQEGDRAYYGYTF. CDR3 bases: TGTGCCAGCAGCCAAGAGGGGGACAGGGCCTACTATGGCTACACCTTC.